The 23 T cell receptor beta chains below were found in one sample sequenced in a study of cytotoxic CD8 clonotypes in ibrutinib-treated CLL. Some clones are missing from TCRdb's copy, which holds only in-frame ones; the method was immunoSEQ multiplex PCR. The sample shows about 140,000 clones, approximately 89% of them seen only once. The sample consisted of PBMCs, taken after 12 months of ibrutinib treatment. Receptor source: a human donor with chronic lymphocytic leukemia.

The chain carries TRBV2 and TRBJ2-1; 9 nucleotides match TRBD2. J gave up 5 bases and V 2 bases, and 7 bases lay outside the gene matches. The CDR3 has 16 residues. Germline V gene sequence: CDR1 SNHLY, CDR2 FYNNEI. The DNA for the CDR3 is TGTGCCAGCAGTGAAAGGTCTAGCGGGACCAACAATGAGCAGTTCTTC. Residues: CASSERSSGTNNEQFF.

This chain joins TRBV29-1 and TRBJ1-5, with D unclear. The germline CDR1 and CDR2 sequences are SQVTM and ANQGSEA. V shed 7 bases and J shed 5 bases, with 24 bases lying between them. The CDR3 totals 16 residues. CDR3 amino acids: CSALVASLGADQPQHF. The CDR3, as DNA: TGCAGCGCCCTGGTTGCATCTCTGGGTGCGGATCAGCCCCAGCATTTT.

V gene TRBV11-2 combines with J gene TRBJ1-3; 8 bases match TRBD1. V trimming: 3 bases; J trimming: 1 base; junction bases outside the gene matches: 5. CDR1 SGHAT and CDR2 FQNNGV come from the germline V gene. This CDR3 contains 16 residues. The CDR3 bases are TGTGCCAGCAGCTTCGTTCAGGGGGCGTCTGGAAACACCATATATTTT. It yields the protein CASSFVQGASGNTIYF. The variable domain in full, completed from reference TRBV11-2 and TRBJ1-3, reads EAGVAQSPRYKIIEKRQSVAFWCNPISGHATLYWYQQILGQGPKLLIQFQNNGVVDDSQLPKDRFSAERLKGVDSTLKIQPAKLEDSAVYLCASSFVQGASGNTIYFGEGSWLTVV.

The V gene is TRBV9, the J gene TRBJ2-7, with TRBD1 matching over 9 bases. V lost 3 bases and J lost 5; bases outside the gene matches: 9. Germline lookup yields CDR1 SGDLS and CDR2 YYNGEE. This CDR3 is built from 15 residues. This CDR3 reads CASSAGDRGFDEQYF. In DNA form, the CDR3 reads TGTGCCAGCAGCGCCGGAGACAGGGGGTTCGACGAGCAGTACTTC.

This CDR3 is CASSISGRYTYEQYF. The DNA for the CDR3 is TGTGCCAGCTCAATTAGCGGGAGATATACCTACGAGCAGTACTTC. The chain has TRBV18 and TRBJ2-7, with 9 bases fitting TRBD2. The CDR3 has 15 residues. Trimming cost V 5 bases and J 2 bases; bases outside gene matches: 7. The germline V gene encodes CDR1 KGHSH and CDR2 LQKENI.

The V gene is TRBV6-6, the J gene TRBJ1-1, with 7 positions matching TRBD1. In germline, CDR1 is MNHNY, CDR2 SVGAGI (reference sequence). J lost 1 base, V lost 6 bases, and 2 bases had no gene match. The CDR3 covers 13 residues. CDR3: CASSRDRNTEAFF. The CDR3 region has the DNA TGTGCCAGCAGCCGGGACAGGAACACTGAAGCTTTCTTT.

This clone was detected only a few times. The genes are TRBV7-3 and TRBJ2-5; no firm D call. CDR1 and CDR2 from the germline V gene are SGHTA and FQGTGA. The V and J ends lost 5 bases and 0 bases respectively, with 7 bases between them. The CDR3 is made up of 13 amino acids. As DNA, the CDR3 is TGTGCCAGCAGCCCGAGTCACCAAGAGACCCAGTACTTC. Translating it yields CASSPSHQETQYF.

The chain is built from TRBV28 and TRBJ2-5, with D uncertain. The V gene lost 7 bases and the J gene lost 4 bases, with 7 bases spanning the gap. CDR3 length: 11 amino acids. CDR1 and CDR2 (germline): MDHEN, SYDVKM. The CDR3 is CASKARETQYF. The CDR3 nucleotides are TGTGCCAGCAAAGCCCGAGAGACCCAGTACTTC. The full variable domain, rest sourced from reference TRBV28 and TRBJ2-5, is DVKVTQSSRYLVKRTGEKVFLECVQDMDHENMFWYRQDPGLGLRLIYFSYDVKMKEKGDIPEGYSVSREKKERFSLILESASTNQTSMYLCASKARETQYFGPGTRLLVL.

This clone was detected a few times. The chain combines TRBV29-1 with TRBJ2-4; D might be TRBD1 (6 bases). The germline V gene has CDR1 SQVTM and CDR2 ANQGSEA. V lost 4 bases to trimming and J lost 6 bases, with 13 bases between them. CDR3 length: 13 amino acids. CDR3 residues: CSVGTGLLNIQYF. CDR3 bases: TGCAGCGTTGGTACAGGGCTACTAAACATTCAGTACTTC.

The rearrangement uses TRBV14 and TRBJ1-1; D call uncertain. Germline-derived CDR1 and CDR2 are SGHDN and FVKESK. The V end was cut by 4 bases, the J end by 1 base, with 13 bases between. The CDR3 sequence is 15 residues long. The CDR3 is CASSPVKSWNTEAFF. The CDR3 region has the DNA TGTGCCAGCAGCCCCGTCAAGTCCTGGAACACTGAAGCTTTCTTT. Drawing the rest from reference TRBV14 and TRBJ1-1, the complete variable domain is EAGVTQFPSHSVIEKGQTVTLRCDPISGHDNLYWYRRVMGKEIKFLLHFVKESKQDESGMPNNRFLAERTGGTYSTLKVQPAELEDSGVYFCASSPVKSWNTEAFFGQGTRLTVV.

The chain uses TRBV10-3 and TRBJ2-1; D is possibly TRBD2 (5 bases). The V gene lost 0 bases and the J gene lost 4 bases, with 7 bases spanning the gap. This CDR3 comprises 14 residues. Germline V gives CDR1 ENHRY, CDR2 SYGVKD. CDR3 in amino acids: CAISESTTYNEQFF. In nucleotides, the CDR3 is TGTGCCATCAGTGAGTCGACTACATACAATGAGCAGTTCTTC.

This chain connects TRBV29-1 to TRBJ1-2; 8 positions agree with TRBD1. There are 18 residues in the CDR3. Germline loops: CDR1 SQVTM, CDR2 ANQGSEA. With V trimmed by 0 bases and J by 0 bases, 12 bases remained unmatched. This CDR3 is CSVEDRGGQGGTNYGYTF. The CDR3 coding sequence is TGCAGCGTTGAAGATCGGGGAGGACAGGGAGGAACTAACTATGGCTACACCTTC.

The chain combines TRBV28 with TRBJ1-1; 8 bases map to TRBD1. Germline loops: CDR1 MDHEN, CDR2 SYDVKM. After removal of 7 bases from V and 11 bases from J, the junction contained 12 bases not matched to a gene. The CDR3 runs 13 residues. The CDR3 coding sequence is TGTGCCAGCATCCCCGGACAGGGCCGGCCGGCTTTCTTT. Encoded protein: CASIPGQGRPAFF.

This clone has just a few counts. CDR3 sequence reads: CASSRKTGNEQYF. The CDR3, as DNA: TGTGCCAGCAGCCGCAAGACAGGGAACGAGCAGTACTTC. This chain joins TRBV7-8 and TRBJ2-7; 7 bases fit TRBD1. Trimming cost V 5 bases and J 5 bases; bases outside gene matches: 6. This CDR3 contains 13 residues. Germline assignment: CDR1 SGHVS and CDR2 FQNEAQ.

The rearrangement joins TRBV6-1 to TRBJ1-2, with 7 bases fitting TRBD1. This CDR3 comprises 13 residues. Germline V CDR1 and CDR2: MNHNS, SASEGT. V was clipped by 7 bases and J by 7 bases; unmatched bases: 9. CDR3 sequence (DNA): TGTGCCAGCATTACACAGGGGAGGAGTGGCTACACCTTC. This sequence encodes CASITQGRSGYTF.

This chain joins TRBV5-1 and TRBJ2-7; 9 positions match TRBD2. Germline CDR1 reads SGHRS; CDR2 reads YFSETQ. The V gene end was trimmed by 0 bases and the J gene end by 4 bases; junction bases not matched to a gene: 5. CDR3 size: 15 residues. The CDR3 protein is CASSLAGLALYEQYF. CDR3 DNA: TGCGCCAGCAGCTTGGCGGGACTAGCATTATACGAGCAGTACTTC. Filled out from reference TRBV5-1 and TRBJ2-7, the complete variable domain reads KAGVTQTPRYLIKTRGQQVTLSCSPISGHRSVSWYQQTPGQGLQFLFEYFSETQRNKGNFPGRFSGRQFSNSRSEMNVSTLELGDSALYLCASSLAGLALYEQYFGPGTRLTVT.

The V gene is TRBV2, the J gene TRBJ1-1, with 7 bases identical to TRBD1. Germline V CDR1 and CDR2: SNHLY, FYNNEI. V lost 8 bases and J lost 10; bases outside the gene matches: 4. CDR3 size: 10 residues. The CDR3 is CASDRQGAFF. CDR3 bases: TGTGCCAGCGACAGACAGGGAGCTTTCTTT. Full variable domain (rest looked up from reference TRBV2 and TRBJ1-1): EPEVTQTPSHQVTQMGQEVILRCVPISNHLYFYWYRQILGQKVEFLVSFYNNEISEKSEIFDDQFSVERPDGSNFTLKIRSTKLEDSAMYFCASDRQGAFFGQGTRLTVV.

J is TRBJ2-2 and V is TRBV7-2; 9 bases are a match to TRBD2. Unmatched junction bases numbered 6, after V lost 5 bases and J lost 2 bases. Germline loops: CDR1 SGHTA, CDR2 FQGNSA. CDR3 length equals 16 residues. CDR3 amino acids: CASSATLAGNTGELFF. The CDR3 DNA reads as TGTGCCAGCAGCGCAACACTAGCGGGCAACACCGGGGAGCTGTTTTTT.

The chain uses TRBV11-2 and TRBJ2-2; tentatively, D is TRBD1 (6 bases). CDR1 SGHAT and CDR2 FQNNGV come from the germline V gene. CDR3 size: 14 residues. Trimming removed 5 bases from V and 4 bases from J, with 11 bases in between. The CDR3 DNA reads TGTGCCAGCAGCACCGGACAGCTCACCGGGGAGCTGTTTTTT. Translated, it gives CASSTGQLTGELFF.

The chain recombines TRBV28 with TRBJ2-3, with TRBD2 matching over 10 bases. The CDR3 runs 15 residues. Germline values: CDR1 MDHEN, CDR2 SYDVKM. Trimming took 5 bases from V and 1 from J; bases not matched to a gene: 3. The CDR3 nucleotides read TGTGCCAGCAGTACCCTAGCGGGAGGCACAGATACGCAGTATTTT. Translating it yields CASSTLAGGTDTQYF. The variable domain in full, completed from reference TRBV28 and TRBJ2-3, reads DVKVTQSSRYLVKRTGEKVFLECVQDMDHENMFWYRQDPGLGLRLIYFSYDVKMKEKGDIPEGYSVSREKKERFSLILESASTNQTSMYLCASSTLAGGTDTQYFGPGTRLTVL.

The chain employs TRBV7-9 and TRBJ1-2; D unclear. CDR1 is SEHNR and CDR2 is FQNEAQ in the germline V gene (reference sequence). V was shortened by 3 bases and J by 7 bases, with 18 bases between the two germline ends. The CDR3 runs to 15 residues. The CDR3 DNA reads TGTGCCAGCAGCTTTTTGGCCGGCGGGATCGGTGGCTACACCTTC. This sequence encodes CASSFLAGGIGGYTF.

The V call is TRBV30, the J call TRBJ2-3; D may be TRBD1 (6 bases). Germline values: CDR1 GTSNPN, CDR2 SVGIG (reference sequence). This CDR3 region has 18 residues. V gave up 1 base and J gave up 1 base, with 21 bases separating them. The CDR3 nucleotides are TGTGCCTGGAGTGCCCAGGTCTTCGGACCAGGGGGCACAGATACGCAGTATTTT. It encodes CAWSAQVFGPGGTDTQYF.

The chain employs TRBV27 and TRBJ1-5, with unresolved D. Germline V CDR1 and CDR2: MNHEY, SMNVEV (reference sequence). The CDR3 extends over 12 amino acids. Trimming shortened V by 7 bases and J by 3 bases, and 7 bases separated the two germline ends. The CDR3 bases are TGTGCCAGCAAAGCCAACAATCAGCCCCAGCATTTT. Translation: CASKANNQPQHF.